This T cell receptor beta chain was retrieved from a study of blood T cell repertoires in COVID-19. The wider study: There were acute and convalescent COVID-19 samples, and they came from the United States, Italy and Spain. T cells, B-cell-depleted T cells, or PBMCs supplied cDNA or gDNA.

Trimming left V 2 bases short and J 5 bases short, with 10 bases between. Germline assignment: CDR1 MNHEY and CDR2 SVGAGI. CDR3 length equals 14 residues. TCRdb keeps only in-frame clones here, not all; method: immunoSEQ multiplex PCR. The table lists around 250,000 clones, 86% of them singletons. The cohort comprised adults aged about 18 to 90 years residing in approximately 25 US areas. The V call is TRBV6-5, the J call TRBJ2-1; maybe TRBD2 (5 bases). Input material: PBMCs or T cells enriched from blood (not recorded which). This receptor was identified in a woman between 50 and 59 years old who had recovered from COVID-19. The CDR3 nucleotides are TGTGCCAGCAGTTACGATGGACTCCACAATGAGCAGTTCTTC. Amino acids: CASSYDGLHNEQFF.